Included here is one T cell receptor (beta chain) sequence, with context. Its specificity is unknown. This specimen comes from a study of shared clonotypes between healthy human individuals. Points from the study as a whole: A handful of donors held about 5% of naive CD4 clonotypes in common.

Trimming left V 4 bases short and J 3 bases short, with 16 bases between. The germline gives CDR1 SQVTM, CDR2 ANQGSEA. CDR3 length: 15 amino acids. Some clones are missing from TCRdb's copy, which holds only in-frame ones; the method was immunoSEQ multiplex PCR. The data show some 2 million clones, with over 85% seen just once and 0.13% held by the top ten. The sequencing sample was made of naive CD4+ T cells sorted from blood. The sample's subset: CD45RA+ positively selected. This chain links TRBV29-1 with TRBJ2-1, with TRBD2 as a possible D gene (5 bases). The sequence derives from a man between 18 and 29 years old in good health. The CDR3 coding sequence is TGCAGCGTTGTTGGCGCACTAGTTTACTACAATGAGCAGTTCTTC. Translating gives CSVVGALVYYNEQFF.